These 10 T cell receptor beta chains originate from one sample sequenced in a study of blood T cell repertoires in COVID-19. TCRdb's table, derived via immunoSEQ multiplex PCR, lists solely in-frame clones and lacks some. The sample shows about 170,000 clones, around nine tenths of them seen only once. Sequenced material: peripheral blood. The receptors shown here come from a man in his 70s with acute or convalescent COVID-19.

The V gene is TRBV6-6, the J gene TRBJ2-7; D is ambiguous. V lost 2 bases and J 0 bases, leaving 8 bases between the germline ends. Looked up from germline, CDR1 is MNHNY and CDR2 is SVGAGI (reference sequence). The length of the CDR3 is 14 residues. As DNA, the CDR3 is TGTGCCAGCAGTTACCCCCCCCTCTCCTACGAGCAGTACTTC. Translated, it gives CASSYPPLSYEQYF.

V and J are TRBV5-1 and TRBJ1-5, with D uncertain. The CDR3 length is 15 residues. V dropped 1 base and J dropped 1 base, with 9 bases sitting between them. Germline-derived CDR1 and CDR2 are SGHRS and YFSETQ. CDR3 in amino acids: CASSLSGRSNQPQHF. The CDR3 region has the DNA TGCGCCAGCAGCTTGTCGGGGAGGAGCAATCAGCCCCAGCATTTT.

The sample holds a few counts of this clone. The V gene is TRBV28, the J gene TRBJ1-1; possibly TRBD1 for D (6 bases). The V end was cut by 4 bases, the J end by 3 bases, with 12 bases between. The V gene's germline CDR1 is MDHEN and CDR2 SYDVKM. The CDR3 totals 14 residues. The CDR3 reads CASSSWTVDTEAFF. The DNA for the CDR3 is TGTGCCAGCAGTTCCTGGACAGTTGACACTGAAGCTTTCTTT.

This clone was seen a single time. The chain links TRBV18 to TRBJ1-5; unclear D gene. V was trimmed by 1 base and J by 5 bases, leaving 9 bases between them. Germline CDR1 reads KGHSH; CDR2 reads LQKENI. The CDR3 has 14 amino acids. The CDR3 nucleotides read TGTGCCAGCTCACCACAGGGAGAGGATCAGCCCCAGCATTTT. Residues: CASSPQGEDQPQHF.

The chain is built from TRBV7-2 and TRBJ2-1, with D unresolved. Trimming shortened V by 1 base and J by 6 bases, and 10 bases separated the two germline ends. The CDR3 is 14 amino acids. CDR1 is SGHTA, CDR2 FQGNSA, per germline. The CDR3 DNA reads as TGTGCCAGCAGCTTAGGCGATGCCTCCAATGAGCAGTTCTTC. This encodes CASSLGDASNEQFF. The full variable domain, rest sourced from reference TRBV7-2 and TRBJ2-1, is GAGVSQSPSNKVTEKGKDVELRCDPISGHTALYWYRQSLGQGLEFLIYFQGNSAPDKSGLPSDRFSAERTGGSVSTLTIQRTQQEDSAVYLCASSLGDASNEQFFGPGTRLTVL.

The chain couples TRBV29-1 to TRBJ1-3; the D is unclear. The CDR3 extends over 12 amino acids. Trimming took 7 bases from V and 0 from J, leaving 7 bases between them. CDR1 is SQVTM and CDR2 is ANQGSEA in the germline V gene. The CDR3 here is CSGRGSGNTIYF. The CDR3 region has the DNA TGCAGCGGACGGGGCTCTGGAAACACCATATATTTT.

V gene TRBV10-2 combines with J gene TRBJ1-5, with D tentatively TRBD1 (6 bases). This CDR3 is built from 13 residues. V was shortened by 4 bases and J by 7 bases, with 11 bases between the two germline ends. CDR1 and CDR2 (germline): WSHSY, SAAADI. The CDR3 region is CASSGQGSQPQHF. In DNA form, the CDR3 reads TGCGCCAGCAGTGGGCAGGGGAGCCAGCCCCAGCATTTT.

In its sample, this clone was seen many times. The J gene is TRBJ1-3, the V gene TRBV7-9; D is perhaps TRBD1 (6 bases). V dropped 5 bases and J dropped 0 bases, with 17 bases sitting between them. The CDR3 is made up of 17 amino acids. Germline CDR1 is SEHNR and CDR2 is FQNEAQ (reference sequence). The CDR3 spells CASSRDGGRFSGNTIYF. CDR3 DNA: TGTGCCAGCAGCCGTGATGGGGGCAGATTCTCTGGAAACACCATATATTTT.

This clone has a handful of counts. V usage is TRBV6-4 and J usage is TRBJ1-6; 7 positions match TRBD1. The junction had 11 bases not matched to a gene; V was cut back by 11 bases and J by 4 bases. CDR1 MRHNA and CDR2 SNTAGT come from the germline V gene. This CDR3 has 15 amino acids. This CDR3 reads CAFWAGGKYNSPLHF. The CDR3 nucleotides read TGTGCCTTCTGGGCAGGGGGAAAATATAATTCACCCCTCCACTTT.

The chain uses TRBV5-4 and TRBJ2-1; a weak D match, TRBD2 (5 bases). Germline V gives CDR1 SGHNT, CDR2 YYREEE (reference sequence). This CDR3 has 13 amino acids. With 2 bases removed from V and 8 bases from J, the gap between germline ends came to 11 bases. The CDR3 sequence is CASSFGNSDEQFF. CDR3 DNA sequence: TGTGCCAGCAGCTTCGGGAATTCGGATGAGCAGTTCTTC.